This TCR beta chain was observed in a study of blood T cell repertoires in COVID-19. On the study more broadly: Specimens from acute and convalescent COVID-19 originated in the United States, Italy and Spain. PBMCs, B-cell-depleted T cells, or T cells provided the cDNA or gDNA that made up the material.

Profiling relied on immunoSEQ multiplex PCR, and the TCRdb table lists in-frame clones only, not all of them. The data hold about 20,000 clones, with over 75% observed a single time. This CDR3 has 16 amino acids. Germline CDR1 reads MGHRA; CDR2 reads YSYEKL. The germline V and J ends were trimmed by 1 base and 6 bases, with 19 bases remaining between them. This sequence was found in a man in his fifties with active COVID-19. Sequences were obtained from peripheral blood. The chain has TRBV4-1 and TRBJ2-7; D remains unclear. CDR3 nucleotide sequence: TGCGCCAGCAGCCAAGGCTCTAGATTCCCCCCTAGCGAGCAGTACTTC. Its translation: CASSQGSRFPPSEQYF.